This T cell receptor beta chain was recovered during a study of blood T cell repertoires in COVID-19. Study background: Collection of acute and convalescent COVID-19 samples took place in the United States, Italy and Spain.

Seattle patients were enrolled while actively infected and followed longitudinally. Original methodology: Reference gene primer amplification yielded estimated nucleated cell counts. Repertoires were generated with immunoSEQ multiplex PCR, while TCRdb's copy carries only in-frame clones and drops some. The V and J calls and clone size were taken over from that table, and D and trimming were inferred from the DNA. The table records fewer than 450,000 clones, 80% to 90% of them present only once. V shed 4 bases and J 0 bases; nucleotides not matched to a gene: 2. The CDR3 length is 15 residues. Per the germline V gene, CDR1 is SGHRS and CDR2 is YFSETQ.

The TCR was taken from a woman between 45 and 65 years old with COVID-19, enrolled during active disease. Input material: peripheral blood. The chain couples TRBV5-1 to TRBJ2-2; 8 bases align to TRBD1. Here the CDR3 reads CASSLQGANTGELFF. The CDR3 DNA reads TGCGCCAGCAGCCTACAGGGGGCGAACACCGGGGAGCTGTTTTTT.